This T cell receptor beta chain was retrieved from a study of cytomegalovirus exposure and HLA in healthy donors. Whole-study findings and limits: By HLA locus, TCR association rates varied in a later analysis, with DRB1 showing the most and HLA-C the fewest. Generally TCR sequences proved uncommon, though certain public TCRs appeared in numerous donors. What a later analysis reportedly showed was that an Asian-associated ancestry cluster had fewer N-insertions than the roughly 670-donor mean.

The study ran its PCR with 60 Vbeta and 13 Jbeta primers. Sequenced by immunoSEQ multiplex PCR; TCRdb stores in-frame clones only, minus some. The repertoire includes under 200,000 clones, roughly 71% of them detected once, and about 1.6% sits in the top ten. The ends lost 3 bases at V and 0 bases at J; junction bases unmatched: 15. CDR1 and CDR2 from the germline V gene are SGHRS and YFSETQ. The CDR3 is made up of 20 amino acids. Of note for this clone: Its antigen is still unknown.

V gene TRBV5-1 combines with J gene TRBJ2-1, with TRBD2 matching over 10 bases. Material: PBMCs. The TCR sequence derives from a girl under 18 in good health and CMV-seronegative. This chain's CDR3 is CASSSWGSGGPRSSYNEQFF. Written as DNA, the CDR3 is TGCGCCAGCAGCTCTTGGGGTAGCGGGGGGCCTAGGAGCTCCTACAATGAGCAGTTCTTC.